The 23 T cell receptor beta chains in this list originate from one sample, sequenced in a study of blood T cell repertoires in COVID-19 (dated by TCRdb to 2020 to 2022). The library was produced with the immunoSEQ multiplex PCR assay. The table comes from immuneACCESS by way of TCRdb, which keeps in-frame sequences with V and J called. Part of the clones is missing from these tables; in studies checked, under half for an unresolved V gene and the rest for unknown reasons. For this sample the table gives 390,000 or so clones, of which around 87% were detected only once. The ten largest clones take up about 10% of the sample. Input material: peripheral blood. These receptors all come from a woman aged 25 to 39 with COVID-19, enrolled during active disease.

The V gene is TRBV27, the J gene TRBJ1-2, with 10 bases aligning to TRBD1. The germline V gene encodes CDR1 MNHEY and CDR2 SMNVEV (reference sequence). The CDR3 covers 13 residues. The ends lost 6 bases at V and 8 bases at J; junction bases unmatched: 6. The CDR3 reads CASSRDRGYGYTF. Written as DNA, the CDR3 is TGTGCCAGCAGCCGGGACAGGGGTTACGGCTACACCTTC.

The chain uses TRBV7-6 and TRBJ2-2; D gene uncertain. Germline CDR1 SGHVS, CDR2 FNYEAQ. This CDR3 is 16 amino acids long. The ends were cut back, 0 bases at V and 1 base at J, with 9 bases in the middle. The CDR3 DNA reads as TGTGCCAGCAGCTTAGCGTGGCATTTGAACACCGGGGAGCTGTTTTTT. Amino acid sequence: CASSLAWHLNTGELFF.

CDR3 in amino acids: CASSPQGVREQYF. DNA for the CDR3: TGCGCCAGCAGCCCGCAGGGGGTGAGGGAGCAGTACTTC. V gene TRBV5-1 combines with J gene TRBJ2-7; 7 bases fit TRBD1. The germline CDR1 and CDR2 sequences are SGHRS and YFSETQ. The V and J ends lost 4 bases and 7 bases, in that order; junction bases with no gene match: 8. There are 13 residues in the CDR3.

J is TRBJ1-5 and V is TRBV28, with 10 bases lining up with TRBD1. J was trimmed by 6 bases and V by 4 bases; bases with no gene match: 6. The length of the CDR3 is 15 residues. CDR1 is MDHEN, CDR2 SYDVKM, per germline. CDR3 region: CASSSPGTGAQPQHF. In nucleotides, the CDR3 is TGTGCCAGCAGTTCTCCCGGGACAGGGGCTCAGCCCCAGCATTTT.

The chain recombines TRBV27 with TRBJ1-5; 8 bases align to TRBD1. Germline V gene data show CDR1 as MNHEY and CDR2 as SMNVEV (reference sequence). The junction had 9 bases not matched to a gene; V was cut back by 8 bases and J by 3 bases. The CDR3 totals 15 residues. CDR3 in amino acids: CASSPRTGFNQPQHF. CDR3 in DNA: TGTGCCAGCTCCCCCCGGACAGGGTTCAATCAGCCCCAGCATTTT.

CDR3 residues: CASSYGDSGGYTF. CDR3 nucleotide sequence: TGTGCCAGCAGTTATGGGGACAGCGGCGGCTACACCTTC. The chain joins TRBV6-6 to TRBJ1-2, with 7 bases fitting TRBD1. Trimming removed 3 bases from V and 8 bases from J; junction bases left unmatched: 6. The CDR3 consists of 13 residues. CDR1 is MNHNY, CDR2 SVGAGI, per germline (reference sequence).

This clone was found once. The chain recombines TRBV27 with TRBJ1-4; D is possibly TRBD1 (6 bases). The CDR3 extends over 14 amino acids. The germline V gene has CDR1 MNHEY and CDR2 SMNVEV (reference sequence). Trimming cost V 8 bases and J 8 bases, with 18 bases left between them. The CDR3 spells CASRRPGAREKLFF. The DNA of the CDR3 is TGTGCCAGCCGACGTCCAGGGGCAAGGGAAAAACTGTTTTTT.

V usage is TRBV6-5 and J usage is TRBJ2-1; D unclear. Germline CDR1 and CDR2: MNHEY and SVGAGI. V was pared by 7 bases and J by 4 bases, with 8 bases between. The CDR3 is 12 residues long. CDR3 sequence (DNA): TGTGCCAGCACCGTTAATTACAATGAGCAGTTCTTC. Translating it yields CASTVNYNEQFF.

This clone has only a few counts. V usage is TRBV5-1 and J usage is TRBJ2-2; 7 positions agree with TRBD1. J was trimmed by 8 bases and V by 4 bases; bases with no gene match: 8. Per the germline V gene, CDR1 is SGHRS and CDR2 is YFSETQ. This CDR3 has 14 residues. The CDR3 spells CASSGDRDEGELFF. Here the CDR3 DNA reads TGCGCCAGCAGCGGCGACAGGGATGAGGGGGAGCTGTTTTTT.

V usage is TRBV11-3 and J usage is TRBJ2-7, with 8 bases aligning to TRBD2. Trimming at V came to 5 bases and at J to 12 bases, leaving 9 bases not matched to a gene. The CDR3 is 12 residues long. Germline CDR1 is SGHNT and CDR2 is YENEEA. The CDR3 spells CASSQPGGRRYF. In DNA, the CDR3 is TGTGCCAGCAGCCAACCGGGGGGGCGACGGTACTTC. Full variable domain (missing parts from reference TRBV11-3 and TRBJ2-7): EAGVVQSPRYKIIEKKQPVAFWCNPISGHNTLYWYLQNLGQGPELLIRYENEEAVDDSQLPKDRFSAERLKGVDSTLKIQPAELGDSAVYLCASSQPGGRRYFGPGTRLTVT.

A single count supports this clone. The rearrangement uses TRBV9 and TRBJ2-7, with TRBD2 identical over 8 bases. This CDR3 spans 14 amino acids. CDR1 is SGDLS and CDR2 is YYNGEE in the germline V gene. Losses at the gene ends were 3 bases for V and 1 base for J; bases not matched to a gene: 3. The CDR3 nucleotides read TGTGCCAGCAGCGCGGGACTAGTGTCCTACGAGCAGTACTTC. Translated: CASSAGLVSYEQYF. The whole variable domain, remainder taken from reference TRBV9 and TRBJ2-7, is DSGVTQTPKHLITATGQRVTLRCSPRSGDLSVYWYQQSLDQGLQFLIQYYNGEERAKGNILERFSAQQFPDLHSELNLSSLELGDSALYFCASSAGLVSYEQYFGPGTRLTVT.

This chain joins TRBV11-2 and TRBJ2-7; no clear D gene. Germline V CDR1 and CDR2: SGHAT, FQNNGV. The CDR3 runs 15 residues. V was shortened by 3 bases and J by 2 bases, with 14 bases between the two germline ends. The CDR3, as DNA: TGTGCCAGCAGCTTTGGTTCCGGTACCGCCTACGAGCAGTACTTC. Residues: CASSFGSGTAYEQYF.

The J gene is TRBJ1-4, the V gene TRBV6-5, with 7 bases that match TRBD1. Germline CDR1 and CDR2: MNHEY and SVGAGI. With V trimmed by 7 bases and J by 8 bases, 13 bases remained unmatched. The CDR3 sequence is 15 residues long. CDR3 region: CASTILTGSQEKLFF. The CDR3 DNA is TGTGCCAGCACCATCCTGACAGGGTCGCAAGAAAAACTGTTTTTT.

CDR3 in DNA: TGTGCCAGCAGCCGTTACTACGAGCAGTACTTC. It specifies CASSRYYEQYF. The gene calls are TRBV7-8 and TRBJ2-7; no definite D call. CDR1 and CDR2 (germline): SGHVS, FQNEAQ. Trimming pared 5 bases from V and 3 bases from J, leaving 5 bases between. The CDR3 runs 11 residues.

In this sample, this clone turned up a few times. This chain joins TRBV7-2 and TRBJ1-5; D is undetermined. V shed 0 bases and J shed 4 bases, with 4 bases lying between them. The CDR3 runs 13 residues. CDR1 SGHTA and CDR2 FQGNSA come from the germline V gene. CDR3 sequence reads: CASSLARNQPQHF. In DNA, the CDR3 is TGTGCCAGCAGCTTAGCTCGTAATCAGCCCCAGCATTTT.

The V gene is TRBV2, the J gene TRBJ2-5; 7 bases are a match to TRBD2. The CDR3 consists of 16 residues. After removal of 0 bases from V and 5 bases from J, the junction contained 9 bases not matched to a gene. Germline lookup yields CDR1 SNHLY and CDR2 FYNNEI. As DNA, the CDR3 is TGTGCCAGCAGTGAAGCCCCGGGGAGGGATGGGGAGACCCAGTACTTC. Translated: CASSEAPGRDGETQYF.

J is TRBJ2-1 and V is TRBV28, with 9 bases lining up with TRBD2. Germline V lookup: CDR1 MDHEN, CDR2 SYDVKM. The J segment lost 4 bases and the V segment lost 5 bases, leaving 6 bases of the junction unmatched. The length of the CDR3 is 15 residues. CDR3 DNA sequence: TGTGCCAGCAGTACCGGGACTAGCTCATACAATGAGCAGTTCTTC. Its translation is CASSTGTSSYNEQFF.

There are a few counts of this clone. The J gene is TRBJ2-3, the V gene TRBV14, with a tentative D call TRBD1 (6 bases). Germline CDR1 SGHDN, CDR2 FVKESK. There are 13 residues in the CDR3. Trimming shortened V by 6 bases and J by 7 bases, and 14 bases separated the two germline ends. The CDR3 loop reads CASSGTQGYTQYF. CDR3 in DNA: TGTGCCAGCAGTGGGACCCAGGGGTATACGCAGTATTTT.

This chain connects TRBV6-6 to TRBJ1-2; D might be TRBD1 (6 bases). V was cut by 0 bases and J by 8 bases, with 13 bases left in between. Germline CDR1 reads MNHNY; CDR2 reads SVGAGI (reference sequence). The CDR3 is 14 residues long. The CDR3 loop is CASSYSMGAWGYTF. CDR3 coding DNA: TGTGCCAGCAGTTACTCGATGGGGGCTTGGGGCTACACCTTC.

The chain links TRBV20-1 to TRBJ2-7; weak D call: TRBD2 (6 bases). Trimming stripped 6 bases from V and 4 bases from J, with 10 bases between. This CDR3 has 11 residues. The germline gives CDR1 DFQATT, CDR2 SNEGSKA (reference sequence). The CDR3 DNA reads TGCAGTGCCATGGGGGGTTACGAGCAGTACTTC. This sequence encodes CSAMGGYEQYF.

CDR3 region: CASSYAGTGTDTQYF. CDR3 bases: TGTGCCAGCAGTTACGCCGGGACTGGCACAGATACGCAGTATTTT. The genes are TRBV6-6 and TRBJ2-3; tentative D call: TRBD2 (6 bases). The CDR3 has 15 residues. Trimming pared 2 bases from V and 1 base from J, leaving 10 bases between. The V gene's germline CDR1 is MNHNY and CDR2 SVGAGI (reference sequence).

The chain recombines TRBV24-1 with TRBJ2-2; D is possibly TRBD2 (5 bases). Looked up from germline, CDR1 is KGHDR and CDR2 is SFDVKD. This CDR3 is built from 17 residues. V dropped 1 base and J dropped 6 bases, with 17 bases sitting between them. The CDR3 region has the DNA TGTGCCACCAGTGATTTAGGACTCTCCGACGGTCCCGGGGAGCTGTTTTTT. It is translated as CATSDLGLSDGPGELFF.

The chain has TRBV6-5 and TRBJ2-1; 9 nucleotides align to TRBD2. V was pared by 6 bases and J by 7 bases, with 4 bases of the junction left unmatched. The CDR3 spans 13 residues. Germline lookup yields CDR1 MNHEY and CDR2 SVGAGI. CDR3 in amino acids: CASRGTSPNEQFF. Here the CDR3 DNA reads TGTGCCAGCAGGGGGACTAGCCCTAATGAGCAGTTCTTC.